One and the same sample provided the 17 T cell receptor beta chains below, sequenced in a study of beta chain features in type 1 diabetes. Every isolated RNA sample was fully reverse transcribed, so sequencing captured expressed TCRB transcripts. TCRdb keeps only in-frame clones here, not all; method: immunoSEQ multiplex PCR. The table includes over 300,000 clones, approximately 8.2% detected once. Sequencing used central memory CD4+ T cells from blood. The receptor source for this set is a woman aged 18-30 years in good health.

This rearrangement joins TRBV29-1 to TRBJ2-3; either TRBD1 or TRBD2 may fit D (5 bases each). V lost 4 bases, J lost 2 bases, and 16 bases lay in between. From germline, CDR1 is SQVTM and CDR2 ANQGSEA. The CDR3 is made up of 15 amino acids. The chain's CDR3 is CSVVTYLGTTDTQYF. The CDR3 coding sequence is TGCAGCGTTGTAACATATTTAGGGACCACAGATACGCAGTATTTT.

In this sample, this clone turned up a few times. This chain connects TRBV19 to TRBJ1-2; no definite D call. The CDR3 is 13 amino acids. V was clipped by 3 bases and J by 8 bases, with 13 bases between them. Germline V gene sequence: CDR1 LNHDA, CDR2 SQIVND (reference sequence). CDR3 nucleotide sequence: TGTGCCAGTAGTATGAGGGTTTCGGACGGCTACACCTTC. Protein sequence: CASSMRVSDGYTF.

This clone was found a few times. The chain joins TRBV7-9 to TRBJ2-7; a weak D match, TRBD2 (5 bases). Deletions cut 3 bases from V and 3 bases from J, with 6 bases between. CDR3 length equals 12 residues. The germline CDR1 and CDR2 sequences are SEHNR and FQNEAQ (reference sequence). CDR3 nucleotide sequence: TGTGCCAGCAGCTTCCGGGACTACGAGCAGTACTTC. Its translation: CASSFRDYEQYF. The complete variable domain, with remaining parts taken from reference TRBV7-9 and TRBJ2-7, reads DTGVSQNPRHKITKRGQNVTFRCDPISEHNRLYWYRQTLGQGPEFLTYFQNEAQLEKSRLLSDRFSAERPKGSFSTLEIQRTEQGDSAMYLCASSFRDYEQYFGPGTRLTVT.

As to this clone: The junction departs from the called germline gene at one end, perhaps through a read error. The chain employs TRBV7-7 and TRBJ2-3; 8 bases fit TRBD2. The length of the CDR3 is 12 residues. The germline V gene has CDR1 SSHAT and CDR2 FNYEAQ (reference sequence). CDR3 region: CASSAGGDTQYF. The CDR3, as DNA: TGTGCTAGCAGCGCGGGGGGAGATACGCAGTATTTT.

This clone has a handful of counts. V and J are TRBV11-1 and TRBJ1-2, with TRBD1 identical over 8 bases. V gave up 5 bases and J gave up 8 bases; unmatched junction bases: 10. CDR3 length equals 14 residues. Germline V CDR1 and CDR2: SGHAT, FQDESV (reference sequence). CDR3 in amino acids: CASSQSDREGGYTF. In DNA, the CDR3 is TGTGCCAGCAGCCAGTCGGACAGGGAGGGAGGCTACACCTTC.

The rearrangement links TRBV7-3 to TRBJ2-5, with a weak D call TRBD2 (5 bases). The germline CDR1 and CDR2 sequences are SGHTA and FQGTGA. V was trimmed by 2 bases and J by 5 bases, leaving 12 bases between them. The CDR3 sequence is 14 residues long. The CDR3 DNA is TGTGCCAGCAGCTTAGACGAGGGTTCGGAGACCCAGTACTTC. Its protein is CASSLDEGSETQYF.

This clone was recorded a few times. The chain's CDR3 is CASSIYRDGGELFF. The CDR3 nucleotides read TGTGCCAGCAGTATTTACAGGGACGGCGGGGAGCTGTTTTTT. The chain joins TRBV7-9 to TRBJ2-2, with D possibly TRBD1 on 6 matching bases. Trimming shortened V by 6 bases and J by 7 bases, and 15 bases separated the two germline ends. From germline, CDR1 is SEHNR and CDR2 FQNEAQ (reference sequence). CDR3 length: 14 residues.

Comments on this clone: Within the sample, other DNA sequences also encode this same CDR3. V is TRBV15 and J is TRBJ2-1; D gene uncertain. The CDR3 contains 14 residues. CDR1 and CDR2 from the germline V gene are LNHNV and YYDKDF (reference sequence). The V gene lost 0 bases and the J gene lost 2 bases, with 5 bases spanning the gap. CDR3 amino acids: CATSRDLAYNEQFF. CDR3 nucleotide sequence: TGTGCCACCAGCAGAGATTTGGCCTACAATGAGCAGTTCTTC.

This clone was picked up many times. The chain joins TRBV5-1 to TRBJ2-3, with 8 bases matching TRBD1. V lost 5 bases and J lost 4; bases outside the gene matches: 6. Germline CDR1 and CDR2: SGHRS and YFSETQ. The CDR3 covers 14 residues. CDR3 sequence: CASRTGTGADTQYF. The CDR3 nucleotides are TGCGCCAGCAGAACCGGGACAGGTGCAGATACGCAGTATTTT.

Of note for this clone: It may be a read error: a sequence one base away is much more abundant. CDR3: CASSHAYEQYF. The CDR3 DNA reads TGTGCCAGCAGCCATGCCTACGAGCAGTACTTC. The genes are TRBV14 and TRBJ2-7, with D hard to call. Per the germline V gene, CDR1 is SGHDN and CDR2 is FVKESK. This CDR3 comprises 11 residues. V shed 3 bases and J shed 2 bases, with 2 bases lying between them.

V is TRBV7-2 and J is TRBJ2-3; unclear D gene. Trimming left V 4 bases short and J 0 bases short, with 8 bases between. Germline CDR1 SGHTA, CDR2 FQGNSA. The CDR3 covers 14 residues. This chain's CDR3 is CASSSSSSTDTQYF. The CDR3 bases are TGTGCCAGCAGCTCCTCATCTAGCACAGATACGCAGTATTTT.

The chain employs TRBV15 and TRBJ1-5; the D is unclear. V lost 0 bases, J lost 9 bases, and 9 bases lay in between. Germline V gives CDR1 LNHNV, CDR2 YYDKDF (reference sequence). This CDR3 comprises 13 residues. The CDR3 spells CATSRDGVGPQHF. The CDR3 coding sequence is TGTGCCACCAGCAGAGATGGCGTAGGGCCCCAGCATTTT.

This clone was counted only a few times. The CDR3 spells CATSRTSGSSYNEQFF. CDR3 coding DNA: TGTGCCACCTCCCGGACTAGCGGGAGTTCCTACAATGAGCAGTTCTTC. The chain carries TRBV19 and TRBJ2-1; TRBD2 aligns across 13 bases. The J segment lost 1 base and the V segment lost 10 bases, leaving 7 bases of the junction unmatched. The CDR3 is made up of 16 amino acids. Germline CDR1 reads LNHDA; CDR2 reads SQIVND (reference sequence). The full variable domain, rest sourced from reference TRBV19 and TRBJ2-1, is DGGITQSPKYLFRKEGQNVTLSCEQNLNHDAMYWYRQDPGQGLRLIYYSQIVNDFQKGDIAEGYSVSREKKESFPLTVTSAQKNPTAFYLCATSRTSGSSYNEQFFGPGTRLTVL.

This chain joins TRBV28 and TRBJ2-5; tentative D call: TRBD2 (6 bases). The CDR3 spans 12 residues. Germline V CDR1 and CDR2: MDHEN, SYDVKM. Trimming took off 3 bases at V and 8 bases at J, with 10 bases between the two ends. Here the CDR3 reads CASSFPGDTQYF. CDR3 coding DNA: TGTGCCAGCAGTTTCCCGGGGGATACCCAGTACTTC. Full variable domain (missing parts from reference TRBV28 and TRBJ2-5): DVKVTQSSRYLVKRTGEKVFLECVQDMDHENMFWYRQDPGLGLRLIYFSYDVKMKEKGDIPEGYSVSREKKERFSLILESASTNQTSMYLCASSFPGDTQYFGPGTRLLVL.

This clone was observed a handful of times. This rearrangement joins TRBV7-2 to TRBJ2-7; 7 bases align to TRBD2. The germline V gene has CDR1 SGHTA and CDR2 FQGNSA. J was trimmed by 9 bases and V by 5 bases; bases with no gene match: 19. The CDR3 loop spans 16 amino acids. CDR3 in amino acids: CASSLRWDYRSGGQYF. CDR3 nucleotides: TGTGCCAGCAGCCTCCGCTGGGACTACCGATCAGGTGGGCAGTACTTC.

This clone was seen once. CDR3 protein: CASSESYEQYF. In nucleotides, the CDR3 is TGTGCCAGCAGCGAGTCCTACGAGCAGTACTTC. The chain couples TRBV11-2 to TRBJ2-7; D gene uncertain. This CDR3 is 11 amino acids long. Trimming stripped 5 bases from V and 1 base from J, with 3 bases between. Germline CDR1 SGHAT, CDR2 FQNNGV.

In this sample, this clone turned up a few times. The chain joins TRBV11-1 to TRBJ2-4; TRBD1 agrees at 8 bases. CDR3 length equals 15 residues. Germline V gene sequence: CDR1 SGHAT, CDR2 FQDESV (reference sequence). Unmatched junction bases numbered 3, after V lost 3 bases and J lost 2 bases. CDR3 sequence (DNA): TGTGCCAGCAGCTTCACAGGGGGAACCAAAAACATTCAGTACTTC. Translation gives CASSFTGGTKNIQYF.